The clone carrying this T cell receptor beta chain came up a few times. In the library, each TCR cDNA molecule bore its own unique molecular identifier. TCRdb analysed the 5' RACE reads with MiXCR anew, one entry per CDR3 protein. This sample carries about 44,000 distinct CDR3 sequences, approximately 15% of them seen once, and the ten largest clones take about 55%. Time point indicated: sample taken at primary tumor resection. The cohort: approximately 66 early-stage, untreated non-small cell lung cancer patients. This entry comes from a study of spatial heterogeneity in lung cancer. As for the study in general: Raw reads contained each unique TCR and UMI combination more than ten times on average.

The CDR3 is made up of 19 amino acids. Losses at the gene ends were 2 bases for V and 1 base for J; bases not matched to a gene: 12. This material consisted of PBMCs, taken at surgery. This sequence originates from a male donor with early-stage non-small cell lung cancer. The rearrangement links TRBV23-1 to TRBJ1-4, with TRBD1 identical over 8 bases. TRBV23-1 is filed as an ORF, its function uncertain. In DNA, the CDR3 is TGCGCCAGCAGTCAACTCGGACAGGGATGGCGCCTAACTAATGAAAAACTGTTTTTT. Its translation is CASSQLGQGWRLTNEKLFF.